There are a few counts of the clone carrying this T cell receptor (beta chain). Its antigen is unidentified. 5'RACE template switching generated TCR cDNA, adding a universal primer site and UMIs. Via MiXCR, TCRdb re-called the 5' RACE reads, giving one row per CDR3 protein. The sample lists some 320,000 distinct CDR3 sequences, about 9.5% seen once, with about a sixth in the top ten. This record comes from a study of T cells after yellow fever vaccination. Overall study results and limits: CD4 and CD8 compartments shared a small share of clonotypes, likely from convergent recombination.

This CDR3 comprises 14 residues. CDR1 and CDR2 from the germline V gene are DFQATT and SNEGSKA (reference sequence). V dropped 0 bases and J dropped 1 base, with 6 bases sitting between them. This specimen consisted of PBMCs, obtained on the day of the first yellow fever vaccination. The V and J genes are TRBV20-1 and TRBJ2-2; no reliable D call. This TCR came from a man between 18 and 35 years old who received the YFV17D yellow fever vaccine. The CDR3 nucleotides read TGCAGTGCTAGAGAAAAGGGGAACACCGGGGAGCTGTTTTTT. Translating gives CSAREKGNTGELFF.